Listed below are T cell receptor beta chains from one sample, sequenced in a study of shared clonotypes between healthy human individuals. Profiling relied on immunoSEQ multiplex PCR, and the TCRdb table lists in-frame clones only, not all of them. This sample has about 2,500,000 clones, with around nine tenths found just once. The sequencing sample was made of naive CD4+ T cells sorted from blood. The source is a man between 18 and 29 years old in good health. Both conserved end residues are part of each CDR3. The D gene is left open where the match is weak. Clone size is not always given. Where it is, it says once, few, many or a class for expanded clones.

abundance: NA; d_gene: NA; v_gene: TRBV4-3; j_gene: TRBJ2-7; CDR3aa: CASSQVAGVGSSYEQYF; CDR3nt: TGCGCCAGCAGCCAAGTCGCCGGAGTAGGTAGCTCCTACGAGCAGTACTTC
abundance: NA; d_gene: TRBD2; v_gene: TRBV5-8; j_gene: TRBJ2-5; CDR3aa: CASSFSGGGETQYF; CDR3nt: TGTGCCAGCAGCTTCTCTGGGGGAGGGGAGACCCAGTACTTC
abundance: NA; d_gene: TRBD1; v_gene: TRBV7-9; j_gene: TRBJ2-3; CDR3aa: CASRAKTGSTDTQYF; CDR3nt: TGTGCCAGCAGAGCAAAGACAGGGAGCACAGATACGCAGTATTTT
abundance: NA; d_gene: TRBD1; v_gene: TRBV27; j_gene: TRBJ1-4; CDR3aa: CASRRQGFNEKLFF; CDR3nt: TGTGCCAGCAGGAGACAGGGTTTTAATGAAAAACTGTTTTTT
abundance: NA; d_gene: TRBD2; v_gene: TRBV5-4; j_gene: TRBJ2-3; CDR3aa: CASSLERGALTDTQYF; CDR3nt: TGTGCCAGCAGCTTGGAGCGGGGGGCGCTCACAGATACGCAGTATTTT
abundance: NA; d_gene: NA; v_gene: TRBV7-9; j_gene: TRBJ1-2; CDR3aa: CASSLAWGDSGYGYTF; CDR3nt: TGTGCCAGCAGCTTAGCGTGGGGAGACAGTGGCTATGGCTACACCTTC
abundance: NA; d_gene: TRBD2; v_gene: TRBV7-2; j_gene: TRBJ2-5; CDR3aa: CASSPEGTSGRLPQYF; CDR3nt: TGTGCCAGCAGCCCTGAAGGGACTAGCGGGAGACTGCCCCAGTACTTC
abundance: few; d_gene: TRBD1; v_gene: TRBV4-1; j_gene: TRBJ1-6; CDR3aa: CASSPGQAPGSPLHF; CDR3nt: TGCGCCAGCAGCCCGGGACAGGCGCCCGGCTCACCCCTCCACTTT
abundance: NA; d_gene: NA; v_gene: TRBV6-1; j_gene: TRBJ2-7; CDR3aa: CASSVGPNTYEQYF; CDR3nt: TGTGCCAGCAGTGTCGGGCCCAATACCTACGAGCAGTACTTC
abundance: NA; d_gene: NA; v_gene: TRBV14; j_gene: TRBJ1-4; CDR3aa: CASSQVSNEKLFF; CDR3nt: TGTGCCAGCAGCCAAGTTTCCAATGAAAAACTGTTTTTT
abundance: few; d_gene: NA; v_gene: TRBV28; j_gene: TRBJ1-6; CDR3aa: CASSTGNSPLHF; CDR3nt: TGTGCCAGCAGTACGGGGAATTCACCCCTCCACTTT
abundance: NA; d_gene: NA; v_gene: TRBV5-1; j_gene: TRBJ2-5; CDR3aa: CASSVDSYQETQYF; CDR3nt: TGCGCCAGCAGCGTGGACTCGTACCAAGAGACCCAGTACTTC
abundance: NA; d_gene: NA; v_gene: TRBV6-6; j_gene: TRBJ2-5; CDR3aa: CASKGLQETQYF; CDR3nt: TGTGCCAGCAAAGGACTCCAAGAGACCCAGTACTTC
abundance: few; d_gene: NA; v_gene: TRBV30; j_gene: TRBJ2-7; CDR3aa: CAWSVKNSYEQYF; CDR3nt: TGTGCCTGGAGTGTAAAAAACTCCTACGAGCAGTACTTC
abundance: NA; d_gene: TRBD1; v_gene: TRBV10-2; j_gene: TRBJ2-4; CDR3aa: CASTSDRVVNIQYF; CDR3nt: TGCGCCAGCACCTCGGACAGGGTGGTAAACATTCAGTACTTC
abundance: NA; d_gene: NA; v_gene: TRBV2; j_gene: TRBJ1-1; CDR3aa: CARRTDINTEAFF; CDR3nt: TGTGCCAGACGAACCGATATAAACACTGAAGCTTTCTTT
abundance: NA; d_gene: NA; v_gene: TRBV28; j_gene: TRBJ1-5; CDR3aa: CASRETPRSNQPQHF; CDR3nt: TGTGCCAGCAGGGAGACCCCGCGGAGCAATCAGCCCCAGCATTTT
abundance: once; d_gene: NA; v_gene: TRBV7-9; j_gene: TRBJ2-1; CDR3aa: CASSQGETGVRGEQFF; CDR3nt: TGTGCCAGCAGCCAGGGTGAGACTGGGGTTCGAGGGGAGCAGTTCTTC
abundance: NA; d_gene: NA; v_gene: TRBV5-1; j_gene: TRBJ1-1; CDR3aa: CASSPGWTAQNTEAFF; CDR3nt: TGCGCCAGCAGCCCCGGCTGGACAGCTCAGAACACTGAAGCTTTCTTT
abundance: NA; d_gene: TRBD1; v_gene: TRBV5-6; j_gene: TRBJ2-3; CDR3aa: CASSPRTGGNTQYF; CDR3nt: TGTGCCAGCAGCCCCCGGACAGGGGGTAATACGCAGTATTTT
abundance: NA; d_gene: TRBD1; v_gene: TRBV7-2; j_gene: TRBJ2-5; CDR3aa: CASSLGKDRGRETQYF; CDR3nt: TGTGCCAGCAGCTTAGGGAAAGACAGGGGACGGGAGACCCAGTACTTC
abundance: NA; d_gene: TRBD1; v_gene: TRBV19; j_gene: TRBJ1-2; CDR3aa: CASSEGTADYGYTF; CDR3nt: TGTGCCAGTAGTGAAGGGACAGCCGACTATGGCTACACCTTC
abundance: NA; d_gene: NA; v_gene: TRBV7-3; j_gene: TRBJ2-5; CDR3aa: CASSSTGLETQYF; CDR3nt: TGTGCCAGCAGCTCTACAGGGTTGGAGACCCAGTACTTC
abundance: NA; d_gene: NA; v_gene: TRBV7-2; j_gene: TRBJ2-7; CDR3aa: CASSLGRNSYEQYF; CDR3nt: TGTGCCAGCAGCTTAGGCAGAAACTCCTACGAGCAGTACTTC
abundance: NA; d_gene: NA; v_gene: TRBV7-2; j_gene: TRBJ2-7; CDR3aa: CASSLGARGDYEQYF; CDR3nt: TGTGCCAGCAGCTTAGGAGCCAGGGGGGACTACGAGCAGTACTTC
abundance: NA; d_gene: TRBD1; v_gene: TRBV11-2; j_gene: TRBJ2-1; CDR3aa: CASSLDWTGNNEQFF; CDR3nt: TGTGCCAGCAGCTTAGATTGGACAGGGAACAATGAGCAGTTCTTC
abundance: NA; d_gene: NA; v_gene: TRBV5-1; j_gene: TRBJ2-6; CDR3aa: CASTPSPQESGANVLTF; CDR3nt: TGCGCCAGCACCCCGTCCCCCCAGGAGTCTGGGGCCAACGTCCTGACTTTC
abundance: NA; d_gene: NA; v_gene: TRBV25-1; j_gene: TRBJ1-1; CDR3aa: CASRDGGRTEAFF; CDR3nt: TGTGCCAGCAGGGACGGGGGGCGGACTGAAGCTTTCTTT
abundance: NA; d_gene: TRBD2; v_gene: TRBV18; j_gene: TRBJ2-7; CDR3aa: CASSALPSGGAYEQYF; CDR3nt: TGTGCCAGCTCAGCCCTACCTAGCGGGGGCGCCTACGAGCAGTACTTC
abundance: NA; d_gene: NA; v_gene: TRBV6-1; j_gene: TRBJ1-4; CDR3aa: CASSLGGGKDEKLFF; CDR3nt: TGTGCCAGCAGCTTGGGGGGGGGCAAGGATGAAAAACTGTTTTTT
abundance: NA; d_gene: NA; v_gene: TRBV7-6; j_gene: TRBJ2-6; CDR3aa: CASSYEASGANVLTF; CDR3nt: TGTGCCAGCAGTTACGAGGCTTCTGGGGCCAACGTCCTGACTTTC
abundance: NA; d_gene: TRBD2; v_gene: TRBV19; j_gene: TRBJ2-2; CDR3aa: CASSMSGRIDTGELFF; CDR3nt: TGTGCCAGTAGTATGTCCGGGAGGATAGACACCGGGGAGCTGTTTTTT
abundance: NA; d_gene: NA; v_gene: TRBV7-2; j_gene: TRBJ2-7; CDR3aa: CASSLVGRAYEQYF; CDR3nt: TGTGCCAGCAGCTTAGTCGGCAGGGCCTACGAGCAGTACTTC
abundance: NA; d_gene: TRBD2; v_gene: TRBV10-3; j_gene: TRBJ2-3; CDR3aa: CAISEASSGKDTQYF; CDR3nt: TGTGCCATCAGTGAGGCCTCTAGCGGGAAGGATACGCAGTATTTT
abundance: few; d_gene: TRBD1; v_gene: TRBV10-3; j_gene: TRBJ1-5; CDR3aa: CATQGGGDQPQHF; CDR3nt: TGTGCCACCCAGGGGGGAGGGGATCAGCCCCAGCATTTT
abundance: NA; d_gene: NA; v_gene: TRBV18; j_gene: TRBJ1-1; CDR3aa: CASSPVRQNTEAFF; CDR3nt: TGTGCCAGCTCACCTGTTAGACAGAACACTGAAGCTTTCTTT
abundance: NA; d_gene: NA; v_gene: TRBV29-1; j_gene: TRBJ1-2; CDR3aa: CSATGSYGGYTF; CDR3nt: TGCAGCGCTACAGGGAGCTATGGGGGCTACACCTTC
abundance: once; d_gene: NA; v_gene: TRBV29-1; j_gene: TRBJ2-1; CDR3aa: CSVVGGGGSYNEQFF; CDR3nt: TGCAGCGTTGTGGGGGGCGGGGGCTCCTACAATGAGCAGTTCTTC
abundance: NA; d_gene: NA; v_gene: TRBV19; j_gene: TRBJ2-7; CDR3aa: CASSTPRGTYEQYF; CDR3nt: TGTGCCAGTAGTACACCCCGGGGAACCTACGAGCAGTACTTC
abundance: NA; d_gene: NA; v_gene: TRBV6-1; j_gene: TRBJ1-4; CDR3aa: CASSVNALGDEKLFF; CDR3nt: TGTGCCAGCAGTGTCAACGCGCTCGGGGATGAAAAACTGTTTTTT
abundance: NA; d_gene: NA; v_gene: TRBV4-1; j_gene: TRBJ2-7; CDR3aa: CASSQGGETYEQYF; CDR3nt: TGCGCCAGCAGCCAAGGCGGGGAGACCTACGAGCAGTACTTC
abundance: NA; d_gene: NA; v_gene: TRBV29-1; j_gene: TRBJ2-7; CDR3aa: CSVEEALLGQREQYF; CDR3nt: TGCAGCGTTGAAGAAGCGCTCTTGGGACAACGCGAGCAGTACTTC
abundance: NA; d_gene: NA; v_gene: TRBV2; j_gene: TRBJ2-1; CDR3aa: CAARGAGSTNNEQFF; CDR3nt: TGTGCCGCCAGAGGCGCGGGGTCGACAAATAATGAGCAGTTCTTC
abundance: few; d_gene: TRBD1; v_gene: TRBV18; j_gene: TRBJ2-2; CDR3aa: CASSTGQGQTNTGELFF; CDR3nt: TGTGCCAGCTCAACGGGACAGGGCCAAACGAACACCGGGGAGCTGTTTTTT
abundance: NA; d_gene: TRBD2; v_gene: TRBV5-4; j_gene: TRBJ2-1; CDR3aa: CASSSLSGRYHEQFF; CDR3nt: TGTGCCAGCAGCTCCCTTAGCGGGAGGTACCATGAGCAGTTCTTC
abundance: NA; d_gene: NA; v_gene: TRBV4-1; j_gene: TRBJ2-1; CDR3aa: CASSQERRDEQFF; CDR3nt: TGCGCCAGCAGCCAAGAGAGACGTGATGAGCAGTTCTTC
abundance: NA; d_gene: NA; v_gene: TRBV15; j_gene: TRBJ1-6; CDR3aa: CATSRDRVGSNSPLHF; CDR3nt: TGTGCCACCAGCAGAGATCGGGTGGGGAGTAATTCACCCCTCCACTTT
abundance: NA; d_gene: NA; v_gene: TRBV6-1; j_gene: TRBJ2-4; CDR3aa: CASSAEFWGEAKNIQYF; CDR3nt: TGTGCCAGCAGTGCCGAGTTTTGGGGAGAGGCCAAAAACATTCAGTACTTC
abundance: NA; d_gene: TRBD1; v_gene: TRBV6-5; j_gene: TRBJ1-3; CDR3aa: CASTSRGLRRNTIYF; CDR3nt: TGTGCCAGCACCTCCAGGGGGCTCCGAAGGAACACCATATATTTT
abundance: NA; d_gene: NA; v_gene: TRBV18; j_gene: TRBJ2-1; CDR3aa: CASSPLYNEQFF; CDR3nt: TGTGCCAGCTCACCGCTCTACAATGAGCAGTTCTTC
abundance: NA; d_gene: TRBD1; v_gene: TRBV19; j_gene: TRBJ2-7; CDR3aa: CASSADRGWNEQYF; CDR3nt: TGTGCCAGTAGCGCAGACAGGGGTTGGAACGAGCAGTACTTC
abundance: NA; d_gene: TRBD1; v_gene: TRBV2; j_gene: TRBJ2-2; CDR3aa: CASSGFPGQGSTGELFF; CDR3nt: TGTGCCAGCAGTGGCTTCCCGGGACAGGGTAGCACCGGGGAGCTGTTTTTT
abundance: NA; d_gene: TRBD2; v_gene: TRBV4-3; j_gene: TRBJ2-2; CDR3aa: CASSHAGGRNTGELFF; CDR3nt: TGCGCCAGCAGCCACGCCGGGGGGAGAAACACCGGGGAGCTGTTTTTT
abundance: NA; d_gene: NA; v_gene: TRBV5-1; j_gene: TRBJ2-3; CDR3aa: CASSLAARPDTQYF; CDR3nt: TGCGCCAGCAGCTTGGCTGCCCGTCCAGATACGCAGTATTTT
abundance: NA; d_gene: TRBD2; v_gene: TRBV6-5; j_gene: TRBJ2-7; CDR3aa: CASSYSPSGSYEQYF; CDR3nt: TGTGCCAGCAGTTACTCCCCTAGCGGGAGTTACGAGCAGTACTTC